Below are 13 T cell receptor beta chains sequenced from a single sample in a study of blood T cell repertoires in COVID-19 (dated by TCRdb to 2019 to 2021). The protocol used for the library was the immunoSEQ multiplex PCR assay. TCRdb holds this immuneACCESS table with in-frame rearrangements only. Some clones are missing; in checked studies, unresolved V genes explain under half, and the rest has no known cause. The sample contains about 280,000 clones, 86% of them found a single time. The ten largest clones take up approximately 10% of the sample. Material: peripheral blood. All receptors come from a man aged 35-49 years with active or convalescent COVID-19.

The CDR3 protein is CASSFGTANYGYTF. DNA for the CDR3: TGTGCCAGCAGCTTTGGGACAGCTAACTATGGCTACACCTTC. The chain has TRBV3-1 (or the pseudogene TRBV3-2) and TRBJ1-2, with TRBD1 matching over 7 bases. The CDR3 is 14 amino acids. CDR1 is LGHDT and CDR2 is YNNKEL in the germline V gene (reference sequence). V was pared by 5 bases and J by 0 bases, with 3 bases of the junction left unmatched.

CDR3 residues: CATSGGATNEKLFF. Here the CDR3 DNA reads TGTGCCACCAGTGGGGGCGCAACTAATGAAAAACTGTTTTTT. The chain carries TRBV24-1 and TRBJ1-4, with D tentatively TRBD1 (5 bases). Germline V gives CDR1 KGHDR, CDR2 SFDVKD. The ends were cut back, 5 bases at V and 0 bases at J, with 6 bases in the middle. The CDR3 has 14 residues.

The chain recombines TRBV5-4 with TRBJ2-5, with 8 positions matching TRBD2. Germline-derived CDR1 and CDR2 are SGHNT and YYREEE (reference sequence). The CDR3 length is 14 residues. V was clipped by 4 bases and J by 5 bases; unmatched bases: 7. CDR3 DNA sequence: TGTGCCAGCAGCAGCTCAGCGGGGGCTGAGACCCAGTACTTC. Translating it yields CASSSSAGAETQYF. The full variable domain, in which reference TRBV5-4 and TRBJ2-5 provide the parts outside the CDR3, is ETGVTQSPTHLIKTRGQQVTLRCSSQSGHNTVSWYQQALGQGPQFIFQYYREEENGRGNFPPRFSGLQFPNYSSELNVNALELDDSALYLCASSSSAGAETQYFGPGTRLLVL.

This clone occurred once. The chain employs TRBV6-1 and TRBJ1-4; possibly TRBD1 for D (5 bases). Trimming pared 3 bases from V and 8 bases from J, leaving 16 bases between. The germline V gene has CDR1 MNHNS and CDR2 SASEGT. This CDR3 contains 15 residues. Here the CDR3 DNA reads TGTGCCAGCAGTGACCGTGGGGCGGCGCAAGAAAAACTGTTTTTT. Translating gives CASSDRGAAQEKLFF.

J is TRBJ1-1 and V is TRBV9; no clear D. Germline V lookup: CDR1 SGDLS, CDR2 YYNGEE. The CDR3 has 16 amino acids. Trimming pared 0 bases from V and 4 bases from J, leaving 16 bases between. CDR3 in amino acids: CASSVESLGAGTEAFF. The CDR3 nucleotides are TGTGCCAGCAGCGTAGAAAGTCTTGGTGCGGGCACTGAAGCTTTCTTT.

The rearrangement joins TRBV2 to TRBJ1-2; D possibly corresponds to TRBD1 (5 bases). Trimming shortened V by 8 bases and J by 4 bases, and 14 bases separated the two germline ends. Germline assignment: CDR1 SNHLY and CDR2 FYNNEI. This CDR3 has 13 amino acids. For the CDR3, the DNA is TGTGCCAGCGCGGGGGGTAGGGGCTATGGCTACACCTTC. The encoded protein is CASAGGRGYGYTF.

This clone was counted a single time. The CDR3 DNA is TGTGCCAGCAGTTTACGAACAAGTTACACTGAAGCTTTCTTT. Translation gives CASSLRTSYTEAFF. The J gene is TRBJ1-1, the V gene TRBV27; D gene unclear. The V gene lost 2 bases and the J gene lost 3 bases, with 10 bases spanning the gap. The CDR3 sequence is 14 residues long. Germline V gene sequence: CDR1 MNHEY, CDR2 SMNVEV (reference sequence).

J is TRBJ2-5 and V is TRBV9; 7 nucleotides match TRBD2. The CDR3 runs 15 residues. Looked up from germline, CDR1 is SGDLS and CDR2 is YYNGEE. J lost 2 bases, V lost 1 base, and 5 bases had no gene match. The CDR3 DNA reads TGTGCCAGCAGCGTAAGTGCGGGAGTACAAGAGACCCAGTACTTC. It encodes CASSVSAGVQETQYF.

The CDR3 here is CASRRTGENQPQHF. The DNA for the CDR3 is TGTGCCAGCAGGAGAACAGGGGAGAATCAGCCCCAGCATTTT. This chain uses TRBV28 with TRBJ1-5, with TRBD1 identical over 7 bases. Germline V gene sequence: CDR1 MDHEN, CDR2 SYDVKM. The length of the CDR3 is 14 residues. Germline trimming cut 6 bases from V and 4 bases from J; bases unmatched to any gene: 6.

The J gene is TRBJ2-2, the V gene TRBV11-2; D may be TRBD2 (5 bases). Germline CDR1 and CDR2: SGHAT and FQNNGV. This CDR3 has 16 amino acids. The V end lost 4 bases, the J end lost 6 bases, and 18 bases lay between the germline ends. DNA for the CDR3: TGTGCCAGCAGCTGGGCGCGGGCGGTTGCTCCCGGGGAGCTGTTTTTT. It codes for CASSWARAVAPGELFF.

This clone is a singleton in its sample. The V and J genes are TRBV30 and TRBJ2-5, with 8 nucleotides matching TRBD2. Trimming removed 2 bases from V and 3 bases from J; junction bases left unmatched: 11. CDR3 length: 16 residues. Germline values: CDR1 GTSNPN, CDR2 SVGIG (reference sequence). CDR3 in DNA: TGTGCCTGGAGTAAGAACCTACTAGCGGAAGAAGAGACCCAGTACTTC. This gives the protein CAWSKNLLAEEETQYF.

The V and J genes are TRBV7-6 and TRBJ2-5; TRBD2 matches at 7 bases. CDR1 is SGHVS and CDR2 is FNYEAQ in the germline V gene. The CDR3 loop spans 18 amino acids. V shed 1 base and J 2 bases; nucleotides not matched to a gene: 13. The CDR3 here is CASSLVGVSSGPQETQYF. The CDR3 bases are TGTGCCAGCAGCTTAGTTGGGGTTTCTAGCGGCCCTCAAGAGACCCAGTACTTC. Supplemented by reference TRBV7-6 and TRBJ2-5, the full variable domain reads GAGVSQSPRYKVTKRGQDVALRCDPISGHVSLYWYRQALGQGPEFLTYFNYEAQQDKSGLPNDRFSAERPEGSISTLTIQRTEQRDSAMYRCASSLVGVSSGPQETQYFGPGTRLLVL.

The V gene is TRBV7-6, the J gene TRBJ1-1; D is unresolved. The CDR3 has 13 amino acids. V was cut by 4 bases and J by 8 bases, with 14 bases left in between. Germline lookup yields CDR1 SGHVS and CDR2 FNYEAQ. CDR3 amino acids: CASSSHMVQEAFF. The CDR3 bases are TGTGCCAGCAGCTCCCATATGGTACAAGAAGCTTTCTTT.